This TCR beta chain is drawn from a study of cytomegalovirus exposure and HLA in healthy donors. About this clone itself: Its target is unknown.

The study's findings and limits: Cytomegalovirus-associated status was assigned to about 180 TCR beta chains.

Sequencing was performed with immunoSEQ multiplex PCR; in TCRdb, only in-frame clones are kept and a portion is missing. The table includes 100,000 to 150,000 clones, 80% to 90% detected once. The CDR3 is 14 residues long. V lost 2 bases to trimming and J lost 2 bases; unmatched junction nucleotides: 3. Germline CDR1 is MNHNY and CDR2 is SVGAGI (reference sequence). Material for sequencing was PBMCs. This sequence joins TRBV6-6 and TRBJ2-7; TRBD2 matches 7 bases. The source of this sequence is a woman under 30 in good health and CMV-seronegative. The CDR3 DNA is TGTGCCAGCAGTTACGGCGGGAGTGCCTACGAGCAGTACTTC. Its protein is CASSYGGSAYEQYF.